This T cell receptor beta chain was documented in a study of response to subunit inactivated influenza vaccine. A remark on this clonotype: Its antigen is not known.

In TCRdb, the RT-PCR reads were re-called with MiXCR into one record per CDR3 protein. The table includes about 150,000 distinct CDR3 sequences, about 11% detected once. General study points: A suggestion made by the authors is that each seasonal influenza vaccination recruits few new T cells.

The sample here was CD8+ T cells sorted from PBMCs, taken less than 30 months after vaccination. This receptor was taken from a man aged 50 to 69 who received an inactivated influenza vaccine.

Here the CDR3 DNA reads TGCGCCAGCAGCTCAGCCGGGACAGGGGCTTCCCTAACCGGGGAGCTGTTTTTT. It encodes CASSSAGTGASLTGELFF. The chain carries TRBV5-1 and TRBJ2-2; 10 bases are shared with TRBD1. Germline trimming cut 3 bases from V and 5 bases from J; bases unmatched to any gene: 13. The germline gives CDR1 SGHRS, CDR2 YFSETQ. CDR3 length: 18 amino acids.